This is a list of T cell receptor beta chains from one sample in a study of identical twins. MiXCR was run by TCRdb on the 5' RACE reads, yielding one entry per CDR3 protein. The top ten clones hold under 7% of a sample with fewer than 250,000 distinct CDR3 sequences, approximately 8% of them seen once. Separately, the same data were catalogued under a study of yellow fever vaccine responses in identical twins.

The sample consisted of CD8+ T cells sorted from blood. These receptors all stem from a woman younger than 30 in good health. Each CDR3 is given with its conserved first and last residue. The order of the fields is D gene, clone size, J gene, V gene, CDR3 DNA, CDR3 protein. D genes are given only for firm matches. Rows may omit the clone size; those that give it use once, few, many or a size class.

.	.	TRBJ1-1	TRBV29-1	TGCAGCGTTGACGCGGGCACTGAAGCTTTCTTT	CSVDAGTEAFF
.	.	TRBJ2-3	TRBV12-3/TRBV12-4	TGTGCCAGCAGTTTAACGGGAAGGGGCACAGATACGCAGTATTTT	CASSLTGRGTDTQYF
.	many	TRBJ1-4	TRBV10-3	TGTGCCATCAGTGAGCCCACTGATGAAAAACTGTTTTTT	CAISEPTDEKLFF
TRBD1	many	TRBJ2-3	TRBV29-1	TGCAGCGTTGAAGACACTCCGGGACAGTTCACAGATACGCAGTATTTT	CSVEDTPGQFTDTQYF
.	many	TRBJ2-7	TRBV5-1	TGCGCCAGCAGCTTGGGATTTACCGCCCCGAACGAGCAGTACTTC	CASSLGFTAPNEQYF
TRBD1	many	TRBJ1-2	TRBV3-1	TGTGCCAGCAGCCACCCTTGGGACAGGCCGGGCGGCGGCTACACCTTC	CASSHPWDRPGGGYTF
TRBD1	many	TRBJ1-1	TRBV10-3	TGTGCCATCAGGAAAATGGACAGGGAGGGTTTCACTGAAGCTTTCTTT	CAIRKMDREGFTEAFF
TRBD2	few	TRBJ2-2	TRBV6-5	TGTGCCAGCAGTTATCTCCTAGCGGGAAACACCGGGGAGCTGTTTTTT	CASSYLLAGNTGELFF
TRBD1	many	TRBJ2-7	TRBV12-3/TRBV12-4	TGTGCCAGCAGAGGGACCGGGACAGGGCTTTACGAGCAGTACTTC	CASRGTGTGLYEQYF
.	.	TRBJ2-1	TRBV9	TGTGCCAGCAGCGCGGGGGACGGGGCCTACAATGAGCAGTTCTTC	CASSAGDGAYNEQFF
.	many	TRBJ2-1	TRBV25-1	TGTGCCAGCAATTTTTGGGGGGACGAGCAGTTCTTC	CASNFWGDEQFF
.	many	TRBJ2-1	TRBV20-1	TGCAGTTCTGGGATGACGGGAGTAACTGAGCAGTTCTTC	CSSGMTGVTEQFF
.	many	TRBJ2-1	TRBV24-1	TGTGCCACCAGTGATGCCCCAGGTGCTGAGCAGTTCTTC	CATSDAPGAEQFF
TRBD2	.	TRBJ2-1	TRBV27	TGTGCCAGCAAACTTAGCGGGGGGCTTTACAATGAGCAGTTCTTC	CASKLSGGLYNEQFF
.	many	TRBJ1-4	TRBV27	TGTGCCAGCAGTGCCCGCACTTACTTAACAACTAATGAAAAACTGTTTTTT	CASSARTYLTTNEKLFF
.	many	TRBJ1-3	TRBV2	TGTGCCAGCAGAAACCGGGACGGAGGCGACACCATATATTTT	CASRNRDGGDTIYF
.	many	TRBJ1-5	TRBV4-2	TGTGCCAGCAGCCAAGACTACTCGGATCAGCCCCAGCATTTT	CASSQDYSDQPQHF
.	.	TRBJ1-1	TRBV12-5	TGTGCTAGTGGTTTGGGGACAGCGAACACTGAAGCTTTCTTT	CASGLGTANTEAFF
.	few	TRBJ2-2	TRBV28	TGTGCCAGCAGTGACATAATTCCGGGCACCGGGGAGCTGTTTTTT	CASSDIIPGTGELFF
.	few	TRBJ1-5	TRBV5-1	TGCGCCAGCAGCTTGGGACCGGGACAAAATCAGCCCCAGCATTTT	CASSLGPGQNQPQHF
.	many	TRBJ2-7	TRBV29-1	TGCAGCGTTGATAGTGGGTCCGCGTACGAGCAGTACTTC	CSVDSGSAYEQYF
TRBD2	few	TRBJ2-7	TRBV4-1	TGCGCCAGCAGCATAGCGGGAACCTACGAGCAGTACTTC	CASSIAGTYEQYF
.	.	TRBJ1-4	TRBV12-3/TRBV12-4	TGTGCCAGCAGCCCTAGCCACACTAGTCGTGAAAAACTGTTTTTT	CASSPSHTSREKLFF
TRBD1	few	TRBJ2-1	TRBV7-6	TGTGCCAGCAGCCATGACAGGGTATACAATGAGCAGTTCTTC	CASSHDRVYNEQFF
TRBD2	few	TRBJ2-1	TRBV12-3/TRBV12-4	TGTGCCAGCACTAGAGGGGCGGGAGTGGGCAATGAGCAGTTCTTC	CASTRGAGVGNEQFF